The 18 T cell receptor beta chains below were found in one sample sequenced in a study of blood T cell repertoires in COVID-19. Sequencing used immunoSEQ multiplex PCR; TCRdb keeps in-frame clones, though not all of them. Of about 250,000 clones in the sample, 86% were seen once. The source material was peripheral blood. These receptor sequences come from a woman aged 55-70 years who had recovered from COVID-19.

The chain recombines TRBV9 with TRBJ1-3; D gene uncertain. CDR3 length: 16 amino acids. Germline CDR1 reads SGDLS; CDR2 reads YYNGEE. Trimming cost V 4 bases and J 1 base, with 15 bases left between them. Here the CDR3 DNA reads TGTGCCAGCAGCCCCATCCGGGAACGATCTGGAAACACCATATATTTT. It is translated as CASSPIRERSGNTIYF.

This clone has a single count. This sequence joins TRBV6-6 and TRBJ2-7; maybe TRBD2 (5 bases). The CDR3 runs to 12 residues. Trimming removed 8 bases from V and 7 bases from J, with 15 bases in between. From germline, CDR1 is MNHNY and CDR2 SVGAGI (reference sequence). CDR3: CASGSGEWEQYF. The CDR3 DNA reads TGTGCCAGCGGTTCCGGGGAGTGGGAGCAGTACTTC.

The chain links TRBV15 to TRBJ1-1, with a tentative D call TRBD1 (5 bases). V was trimmed by 1 base and J by 5 bases, leaving 20 bases between them. Looked up from germline, CDR1 is LNHNV and CDR2 is YYDKDF (reference sequence). The CDR3 is made up of 17 amino acids. This CDR3 reads CATSRARRGRAGTEAFF. In DNA, the CDR3 is TGTGCCACCAGCAGAGCAAGGAGAGGCAGGGCGGGGACTGAAGCTTTCTTT. The whole variable domain, filled in from reference TRBV15 and TRBJ1-1, reads DAMVIQNPRYQVTQFGKPVTLSCSQTLNHNVMYWYQQKSSQAPKLLFHYYDKDFNNEADTPDNFQSRRPNTSFCFLDIRSPGLGDTAMYLCATSRARRGRAGTEAFFGQGTRLTVV.

The chain combines TRBV28 with TRBJ1-3; no clear D. Germline loops: CDR1 MDHEN, CDR2 SYDVKM. CDR3 length: 17 residues. V was pared by 4 bases and J by 0 bases, with 16 bases between. The CDR3 loop reads CASSYPGSPRSGNTIYF. In DNA form, the CDR3 reads TGTGCCAGCAGTTACCCCGGGTCTCCCCGCTCTGGAAACACCATATATTTT.

The chain has TRBV4-2 and TRBJ2-5; 10 nucleotides agree with TRBD2. This CDR3 is built from 18 residues. Per the germline V gene, CDR1 is LGHNA and CDR2 is YNFKEQ. V shed 1 base and J 5 bases; nucleotides not matched to a gene: 13. CDR3 nucleotides: TGTGCCAGCAGCCAAGGGGTCGAGAGCGGGGGGGCTGTTGAGACCCAGTACTTC. Protein: CASSQGVESGGAVETQYF.

The chain joins TRBV6-5 to TRBJ1-5; D not certain. The V gene's germline CDR1 is MNHEY and CDR2 SVGAGI. V lost 0 bases and J 7 bases, leaving 7 bases between the germline ends. The CDR3 is made up of 13 amino acids. The CDR3 DNA sequence: TGTGCCAGCAGTTACTCGTTGAGGCAGCCCCAGCATTTT. Translated: CASSYSLRQPQHF.

This chain uses TRBV3-1 (or the pseudogene TRBV3-2) with TRBJ1-3; D uncertain. CDR1 is LGHDT and CDR2 is YNNKEL in the germline V gene (reference sequence). The CDR3 totals 14 residues. V lost 0 bases and J 4 bases, leaving 7 bases between the germline ends. The CDR3 bases are TGTGCCAGCAGCCAAGATCTTGTCGGAAACACCATATATTTT. It specifies CASSQDLVGNTIYF.

This chain links TRBV7-2 with TRBJ1-5; D might be TRBD1 (5 bases). This CDR3 has 12 amino acids. Trimming shortened V by 9 bases and J by 3 bases, and 9 bases separated the two germline ends. Germline CDR1 reads SGHTA; CDR2 reads FQGNSA. The CDR3 DNA follows: TGTGCCAGTCAGGGTTTCAATCAGCCCCAGCATTTT. Amino acids: CASQGFNQPQHF.

The rearrangement links TRBV3-1 (or the pseudogene TRBV3-2) to TRBJ2-5; TRBD2 matches 10 bases. The germline gives CDR1 LGHDT, CDR2 YNNKEL (reference sequence). The CDR3 consists of 18 residues. After removal of 1 base from V and 5 bases from J, the junction contained 13 bases not matched to a gene. DNA of the CDR3: TGTGCCAGCAGCCAAGGCCGGGCTAGCGGGGGCCAGACGGAGACCCAGTACTTC. Translating it yields CASSQGRASGGQTETQYF.

CDR3 nucleotide sequence: TGTGCCAGCTCACCCCAAGGACAGCCCTACGAGCAGTACTTC. It is translated as CASSPQGQPYEQYF. The chain recombines TRBV18 with TRBJ2-7; tentatively, D is TRBD1 (6 bases). The germline V and J ends were trimmed by 3 bases and 2 bases, with 11 bases remaining between them. Germline CDR1 is KGHSH and CDR2 is LQKENI. This CDR3 comprises 14 residues.

CDR3 in DNA: TGTGCCAGCAGTGAAGAACTGGGGGCGATGGTACAGCCCCAGCATTTT. Encoded protein: CASSEELGAMVQPQHF. The chain employs TRBV6-1 and TRBJ1-5, with D perhaps TRBD1 (6 bases). The CDR3 totals 16 residues. Trimming removed 1 base at V and 7 bases at J, with 17 bases between. Germline V gene sequence: CDR1 MNHNS, CDR2 SASEGT.

This chain joins TRBV7-2 and TRBJ2-5; 8 bases map to TRBD2. CDR1 SGHTA and CDR2 FQGNSA come from the germline V gene. With V trimmed by 3 bases and J by 6 bases, 6 bases remained unmatched. CDR3 length: 14 residues. The CDR3, as DNA: TGTGCCAGCAGCTTGGACGGGGGGGGGAAGACCCAGTACTTC. It specifies CASSLDGGGKTQYF.

The chain joins TRBV24-1 to TRBJ1-5, with 7 bases that match TRBD1. Germline V gene data show CDR1 as KGHDR and CDR2 as SFDVKD. With V trimmed by 3 bases and J by 6 bases, 7 bases remained unmatched. The CDR3 runs to 15 residues. CDR3 sequence (DNA): TGTGCCACCAGTGATGTGACAGGGTCCCTTCAGCCCCAGCATTTT. Its translation is CATSDVTGSLQPQHF.

V is TRBV4-1 and J is TRBJ1-4, with TRBD1 matching over 9 bases. Germline trimming cut 4 bases from V and 7 bases from J; bases unmatched to any gene: 10. There are 16 residues in the CDR3. Germline CDR1 and CDR2: MGHRA and YSYEKL. CDR3 bases: TGCGCCAGCAGCCCGAAGACCGGGACAGGGACTGAAAAACTGTTTTTT. Encoded protein: CASSPKTGTGTEKLFF.

V gene TRBV2 combines with J gene TRBJ1-4, with D unresolved. The CDR3 totals 16 residues. V was shortened by 9 bases and J by 5 bases, with 22 bases between the two germline ends. Germline values: CDR1 SNHLY, CDR2 FYNNEI. CDR3 in DNA: TGTGCCAGTAGCAAAGAATCAGGAGGGCTAAATGAAAAACTGTTTTTT. The encoded protein is CASSKESGGLNEKLFF.

The chain uses TRBV15 and TRBJ2-7, with TRBD2 matching 7 bases. This CDR3 is 13 amino acids long. The germline V gene encodes CDR1 LNHNV and CDR2 YYDKDF (reference sequence). Losses at the gene ends were 5 bases for V and 1 base for J; bases not matched to a gene: 2. CDR3 coding DNA: TGTGCCACCAGCCGGGGACTATCCTACGAGCAGTACTTC. Translating it yields CATSRGLSYEQYF.

J is TRBJ2-7 and V is TRBV19; TRBD1 agrees at 7 bases. Germline V gives CDR1 LNHDA, CDR2 SQIVND (reference sequence). V dropped 5 bases and J dropped 3; count of bases not matched to a gene: 7. The CDR3 is 14 amino acids. CDR3 residues: CASSFSGTVYEQYF. CDR3 bases: TGTGCCAGTAGTTTCTCCGGGACAGTCTACGAGCAGTACTTC.

The chain carries TRBV2 and TRBJ2-4, with 7 bases lining up with TRBD1. J was trimmed by 1 base and V by 3 bases; bases with no gene match: 6. There are 16 residues in the CDR3. Germline CDR1 and CDR2: SNHLY and FYNNEI. The CDR3 sequence: CASSDGRGNAKNIQYF. In DNA, the CDR3 is TGTGCCAGCAGTGACGGCAGGGGGAATGCCAAAAACATTCAGTACTTC.